The 17 T cell receptor beta chains below come from one sample, sequenced in a study of T cell responses to AZD1222 COVID-19 vaccine. This table comes from immunoSEQ multiplex PCR, and its TCRdb copy is limited to in-frame clones, with some not included. In the table there are 84,000 or so clones, about 88% of which are singletons. The specimen comprised peripheral blood, sampled on day 0 of AZD1222 vaccination. These receptors originate from an adult in good health.

This chain links TRBV19 with TRBJ2-1; 8 bases are shared with TRBD1. The CDR3 has 15 residues. Trimming removed 3 bases from V and 8 bases from J; junction bases left unmatched: 9. The germline V gene encodes CDR1 LNHDA and CDR2 SQIVND (reference sequence). The CDR3 region is CASSMNLDRAHEQFF. The CDR3 bases are TGTGCCAGTAGTATGAATTTGGACAGGGCCCATGAGCAGTTCTTC.

The rearrangement joins TRBV5-1 to TRBJ2-6; D is undetermined. Germline assignment: CDR1 SGHRS and CDR2 YFSETQ. The CDR3 is 15 residues long. Trimming removed 1 base at V and 0 bases at J, with 5 bases between. The CDR3 is CASSLTVSGANVLTF. In DNA form, the CDR3 reads TGCGCCAGCAGCTTGACAGTCTCTGGGGCCAACGTCCTGACTTTC.

The chain links TRBV7-3 to TRBJ2-3; possibly TRBD1 for D (6 bases). This CDR3 is 15 amino acids long. V dropped 2 bases and J dropped 0 bases, with 9 bases sitting between them. Germline V gene sequence: CDR1 SGHTA, CDR2 FQGTGA. Written as DNA, the CDR3 is TGTGCCAGCAGCTTATTCCAGGGGAGCACAGATACGCAGTATTTT. This sequence encodes CASSLFQGSTDTQYF.

The chain has TRBV5-1 and TRBJ2-3, with D unresolved. Germline V gives CDR1 SGHRS, CDR2 YFSETQ. V shed 0 bases and J shed 0 bases, with 14 bases lying between them. The CDR3 totals 17 residues. CDR3 DNA: TGCGCCAGCAGCTTGGTGATTCGGCAGCTTAGCACAGATACGCAGTATTTT. Translated: CASSLVIRQLSTDTQYF.

With respect to this clone: Within the sample, other DNA sequences also encode this same CDR3. J is TRBJ1-2 and V is TRBV18; TRBD1 is a possible D gene (5 bases). Germline lookup yields CDR1 KGHSH and CDR2 LQKENI. The CDR3 loop spans 13 amino acids. Between the trimmed V and J ends, which lost 3 bases and 5 bases, there was a span of 10 bases. In nucleotides, the CDR3 is TGTGCCAGCTCACCCGGGACCGAATATGGCTACACCTTC. It codes for CASSPGTEYGYTF. Looking up the rest from reference TRBV18 and TRBJ1-2 gives the full variable domain: NAGVMQNPRHLVRRRGQEARLRCSPMKGHSHVYWYRQLPEEGLKFMVYLQKENIIDESGMPKERFSAEFPKEGPSILRIQQVVRGDSAAYFCASSPGTEYGYTFGSGTRLTVV.

This clone was recorded a few times. This chain joins TRBV2 and TRBJ1-1; 10 bases map to TRBD1. This CDR3 region has 13 residues. CDR1 is SNHLY, CDR2 FYNNEI, per germline. The ends lost 8 bases at V and 1 base at J; junction bases unmatched: 1. Here the CDR3 DNA reads TGTGCCAGCGGGACAGGGGAGAACACTGAAGCTTTCTTT. Translating gives CASGTGENTEAFF. The full variable domain, rest sourced from reference TRBV2 and TRBJ1-1, is EPEVTQTPSHQVTQMGQEVILRCVPISNHLYFYWYRQILGQKVEFLVSFYNNEISEKSEIFDDQFSVERPDGSNFTLKIRSTKLEDSAMYFCASGTGENTEAFFGQGTRLTVV.

V gene TRBV4-1 combines with J gene TRBJ1-4; D possibly corresponds to TRBD1 (5 bases). Per the germline V gene, CDR1 is MGHRA and CDR2 is YSYEKL. V was shortened by 3 bases and J by 13 bases, with 9 bases between the two germline ends. This CDR3 has 11 amino acids. The CDR3 here is CASSHRGGLFF. The CDR3 bases are TGCGCCAGCAGCCATCGGGGCGGACTGTTTTTT.

The chain combines TRBV14 with TRBJ1-6, with a weak D call TRBD1 (6 bases). This CDR3 comprises 15 residues. Trimming left V 6 bases short and J 6 bases short, with 15 bases between. CDR1 is SGHDN and CDR2 is FVKESK in the germline V gene. The CDR3 loop is CASRPARGTNSPLHF. The CDR3 bases are TGTGCCAGCAGACCCGCAAGGGGGACTAATTCACCCCTCCACTTT.

The CDR3 region has the DNA TGTGCCAGCAGCCCCCCGGGACGGGGGGGGACGGAGACCCAGTACTTC. Its translation is CASSPPGRGGTETQYF. V gene TRBV3-1 (or the pseudogene TRBV3-2) combines with J gene TRBJ2-5, with TRBD2 matching over 8 bases. The CDR3 extends over 16 amino acids. Trimming at V came to 4 bases and at J to 5 bases, leaving 12 bases not matched to a gene. Germline CDR1 LGHDT, CDR2 YNNKEL (reference sequence).

This chain links TRBV7-3 with TRBJ1-6; D might be TRBD1 (5 bases). Germline V gene lookup returns CDR1 SGHTA and CDR2 FQGTGA. The CDR3 sequence is 17 residues long. The V and J ends lost 1 base and 8 bases respectively, with 18 bases between them. The CDR3 coding sequence is TGTGCCAGCAGCTTAAAGGCCGGGGGGACCAAGGATTCACCCCTCCACTTT. Protein sequence: CASSLKAGGTKDSPLHF.

J is TRBJ1-5 and V is TRBV28; 7 bases line up with TRBD1. Unmatched junction bases numbered 12, after V lost 3 bases and J lost 4 bases. The germline V gene has CDR1 MDHEN and CDR2 SYDVKM. The CDR3 is made up of 17 amino acids. The CDR3 is CASSLSRQGVGNQPQHF. In DNA, the CDR3 is TGTGCCAGCAGTTTGAGTCGACAGGGAGTAGGAAATCAGCCCCAGCATTTT.

The chain is built from TRBV7-2 and TRBJ1-1; D possibly corresponds to TRBD1 (5 bases). In germline, CDR1 is SGHTA, CDR2 FQGNSA. This CDR3 is built from 13 residues. V lost 5 bases and J 7 bases, leaving 14 bases between the germline ends. CDR3 sequence (DNA): TGTGCCAGCAGCCCGGGACGGACCCTTGAAGCTTTCTTT. Its protein is CASSPGRTLEAFF.

V gene TRBV24-1 combines with J gene TRBJ2-5, with a weak D call TRBD1 (5 bases). Germline V gene sequence: CDR1 KGHDR, CDR2 SFDVKD. The CDR3 runs 13 residues. Trimming removed 7 bases from V and 3 bases from J, with 11 bases in between. The CDR3: CATRGAEKETQYF. CDR3 nucleotides: TGTGCCACCAGAGGGGCGGAAAAAGAGACCCAGTACTTC.

The V gene is TRBV19, the J gene TRBJ1-5; D is possibly TRBD1 (6 bases). This CDR3 contains 14 residues. V gave up 5 bases and J gave up 7 bases, with 15 bases separating them. CDR1 is LNHDA, CDR2 SQIVND, per germline (reference sequence). The CDR3 bases are TGTGCCAGTAGTTCCCGGCAGGGGAGGCAGCCCCAGCATTTT. Translating gives CASSSRQGRQPQHF.

The genes are TRBV7-9 and TRBJ1-1; 7 positions agree with TRBD1. This CDR3 has 15 amino acids. The V gene's germline CDR1 is SEHNR and CDR2 FQNEAQ (reference sequence). The trim removed 3 bases at V and 3 bases at J, leaving 7 bases unmatched. The CDR3: CASSFLLGQDTEAFF. The CDR3 DNA sequence: TGTGCCAGCAGCTTCCTCCTAGGACAGGACACTGAAGCTTTCTTT.

This chain links TRBV9 with TRBJ2-1; D perhaps matches TRBD2 (7 bases). Germline V lookup: CDR1 SGDLS, CDR2 YYNGEE. The V end was cut by 3 bases, the J end by 6 bases, with 19 bases between. The CDR3 consists of 16 residues. CDR3 region: CASSAPRGATGNEQFF. The CDR3 DNA reads as TGTGCCAGCAGCGCGCCTCGGGGGGCGACGGGCAATGAGCAGTTCTTC.

The CDR3 loop reads CASSVYAEAFF. The DNA for the CDR3 is TGTGCCAGCAGTGTATACGCTGAAGCTTTCTTT. The chain links TRBV2 to TRBJ1-1; D gene uncertain. Germline CDR1 and CDR2: SNHLY and FYNNEI. CDR3 length: 11 residues. Trimming took off 4 bases at V and 6 bases at J, with 6 bases between the two ends.